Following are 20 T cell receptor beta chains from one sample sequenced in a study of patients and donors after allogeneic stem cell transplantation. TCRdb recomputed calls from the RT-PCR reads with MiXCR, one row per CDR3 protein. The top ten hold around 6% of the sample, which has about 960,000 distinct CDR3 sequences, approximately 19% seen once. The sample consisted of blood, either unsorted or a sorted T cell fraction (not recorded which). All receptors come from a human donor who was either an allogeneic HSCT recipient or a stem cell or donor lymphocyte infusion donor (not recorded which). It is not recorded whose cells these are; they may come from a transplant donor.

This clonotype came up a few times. CDR3: CASSDGTEYNSPLHF. The CDR3, as DNA: TGTGCCAGCAGTGATGGGACGGAGTATAATTCACCCCTCCACTTT. The chain links TRBV12-3 or TRBV12-4 to TRBJ1-6; TRBD1 is a possible D gene (5 bases). The CDR3 length is 15 residues. The ends were cut back, 5 bases at V and 4 bases at J, with 12 bases in the middle.

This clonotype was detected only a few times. The CDR3 DNA reads TGTGCCATCAGTGGCGCCGGACTAGCGGGAGTCGCTGAGCAGTTCTTC. Amino acid sequence: CAISGAGLAGVAEQFF. V is TRBV10-3 and J is TRBJ2-1, with 13 positions matching TRBD2. The CDR3 is 16 amino acids. V dropped 4 bases and J dropped 9; count of bases not matched to a gene: 9. CDR1 and CDR2 (germline): ENHRY, SYGVKD.

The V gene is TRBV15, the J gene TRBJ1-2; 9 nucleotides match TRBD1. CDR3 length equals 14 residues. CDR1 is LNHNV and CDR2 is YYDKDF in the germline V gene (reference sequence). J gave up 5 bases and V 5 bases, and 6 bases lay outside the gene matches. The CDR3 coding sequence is TGTGCCACCAGCGGCCGGGACAGGGCGTATGGCTACACCTTC. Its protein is CATSGRDRAYGYTF.

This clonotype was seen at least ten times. CDR3 protein: CASSLKRVNTGELFF. The CDR3 DNA reads as TGTGCCAGCAGTTTAAAGCGGGTTAACACCGGGGAGCTGTTTTTT. The chain is built from TRBV12-3 or TRBV12-4 and TRBJ2-2; possibly TRBD2 for D (6 bases). The length of the CDR3 is 15 residues. The V end was cut by 2 bases, the J end by 2 bases, with 9 bases between.

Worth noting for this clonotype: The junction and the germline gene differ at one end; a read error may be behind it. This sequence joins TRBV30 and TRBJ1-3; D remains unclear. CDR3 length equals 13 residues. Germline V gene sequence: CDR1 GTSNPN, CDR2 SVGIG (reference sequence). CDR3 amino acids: CAWIGPGGNAIYF. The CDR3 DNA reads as TGTGCCTGGATAGGGCCGGGAGGAAACGCCATATATTTT.

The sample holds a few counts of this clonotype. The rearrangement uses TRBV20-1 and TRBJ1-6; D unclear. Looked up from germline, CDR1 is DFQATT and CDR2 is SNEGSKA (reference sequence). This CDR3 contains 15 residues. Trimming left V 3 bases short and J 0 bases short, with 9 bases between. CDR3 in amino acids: CSARPPSSYNSPLHF. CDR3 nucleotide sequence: TGCAGTGCTAGGCCGCCTAGCTCCTATAATTCACCCCTCCACTTT.

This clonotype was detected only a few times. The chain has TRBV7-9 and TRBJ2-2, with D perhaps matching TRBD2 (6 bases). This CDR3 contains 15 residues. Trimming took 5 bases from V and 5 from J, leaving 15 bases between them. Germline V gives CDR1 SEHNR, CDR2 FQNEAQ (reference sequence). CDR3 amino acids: CASSPRRAGTGELFF. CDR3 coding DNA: TGTGCCAGCAGCCCGCGGAGGGCCGGTACCGGGGAGCTGTTTTTT.

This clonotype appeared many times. CDR3 in amino acids: CATSDSRRSTTTSTDTQYF. As DNA, the CDR3 is TGTGCCACCAGTGATTCGCGGAGAAGTACAACGACTAGCACAGATACGCAGTATTTT. The chain is built from TRBV24-1 and TRBJ2-3; D gene uncertain. From germline, CDR1 is KGHDR and CDR2 SFDVKD. This CDR3 contains 19 residues. Trimming shortened V by 2 bases and J by 0 bases, and 20 bases separated the two germline ends.

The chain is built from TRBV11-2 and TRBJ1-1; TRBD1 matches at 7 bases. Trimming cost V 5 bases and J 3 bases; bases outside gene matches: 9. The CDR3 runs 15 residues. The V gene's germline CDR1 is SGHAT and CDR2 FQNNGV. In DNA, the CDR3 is TGTGCCAGCAGCACCCGACAGGGAAGGGACACTGAAGCTTTCTTT. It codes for CASSTRQGRDTEAFF.

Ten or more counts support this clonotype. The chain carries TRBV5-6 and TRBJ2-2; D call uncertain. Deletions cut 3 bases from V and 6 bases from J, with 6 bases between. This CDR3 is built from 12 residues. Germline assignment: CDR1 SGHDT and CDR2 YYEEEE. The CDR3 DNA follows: TGTGCCAGCAGCTCAGGTGCCGGGGAGCTGTTTTTT. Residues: CASSSGAGELFF.

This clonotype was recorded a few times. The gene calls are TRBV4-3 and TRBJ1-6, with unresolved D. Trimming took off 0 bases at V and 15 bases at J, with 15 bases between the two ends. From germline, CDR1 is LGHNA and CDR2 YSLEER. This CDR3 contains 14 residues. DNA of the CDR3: TGCGCCAGCAGCCAAGACACCGGGCCGATGCGCCTCCACTTT. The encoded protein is CASSQDTGPMRLHF.

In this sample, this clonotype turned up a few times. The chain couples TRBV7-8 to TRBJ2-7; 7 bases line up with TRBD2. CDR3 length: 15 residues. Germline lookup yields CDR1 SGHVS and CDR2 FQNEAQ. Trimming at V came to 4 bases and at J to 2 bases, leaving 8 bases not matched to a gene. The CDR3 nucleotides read TGTGCCAGCAGCTCCCAGGGACTACGCCCCTACGAGCAGTACTTC. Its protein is CASSSQGLRPYEQYF.

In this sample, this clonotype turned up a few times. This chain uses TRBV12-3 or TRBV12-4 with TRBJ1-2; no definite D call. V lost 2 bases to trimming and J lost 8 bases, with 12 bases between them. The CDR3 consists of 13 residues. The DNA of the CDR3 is TGTGCCAGCAGTTTAAGTTCCCCGGGGGGCTACACCTTC. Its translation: CASSLSSPGGYTF.

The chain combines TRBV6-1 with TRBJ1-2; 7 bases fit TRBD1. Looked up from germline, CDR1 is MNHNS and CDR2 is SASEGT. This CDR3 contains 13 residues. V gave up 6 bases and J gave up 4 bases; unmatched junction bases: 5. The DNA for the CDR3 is TGTGCCAGCAGCAACAGGGGAGTCTATGGCTACACCTTC. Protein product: CASSNRGVYGYTF.

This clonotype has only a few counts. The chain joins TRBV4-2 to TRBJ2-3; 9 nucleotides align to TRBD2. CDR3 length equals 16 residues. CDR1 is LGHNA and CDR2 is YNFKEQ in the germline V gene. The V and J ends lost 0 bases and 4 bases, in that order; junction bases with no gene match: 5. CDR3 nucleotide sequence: TGTGCCAGCAGCCAAGAATTTGGCGGGGGGGCAGATACGCAGTATTTT. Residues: CASSQEFGGGADTQYF.

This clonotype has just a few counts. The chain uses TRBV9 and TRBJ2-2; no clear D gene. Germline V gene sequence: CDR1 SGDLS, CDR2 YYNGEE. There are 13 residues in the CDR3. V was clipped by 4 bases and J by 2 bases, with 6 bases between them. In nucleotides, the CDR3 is TGTGCCAGCAGCAAAACTAACACCGGGGAGCTGTTTTTT. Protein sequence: CASSKTNTGELFF.

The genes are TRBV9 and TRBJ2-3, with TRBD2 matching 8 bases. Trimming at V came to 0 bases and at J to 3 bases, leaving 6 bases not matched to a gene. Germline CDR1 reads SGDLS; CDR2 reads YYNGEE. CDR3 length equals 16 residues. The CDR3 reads CASSVETGGPTDTQYF. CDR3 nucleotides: TGTGCCAGCAGCGTAGAAACGGGAGGGCCAACAGATACGCAGTATTTT.

The CDR3 nucleotides read TGTGCCAGCAGCCGGACAGATAACACTGAAGCTTTCTTT. Protein product: CASSRTDNTEAFF. This chain uses TRBV6-1 with TRBJ1-1; TRBD1 might be the D (6 bases). CDR1 is MNHNS and CDR2 is SASEGT in the germline V gene. The V and J ends lost 6 bases and 2 bases respectively, with 10 bases between them. The length of the CDR3 is 13 residues.

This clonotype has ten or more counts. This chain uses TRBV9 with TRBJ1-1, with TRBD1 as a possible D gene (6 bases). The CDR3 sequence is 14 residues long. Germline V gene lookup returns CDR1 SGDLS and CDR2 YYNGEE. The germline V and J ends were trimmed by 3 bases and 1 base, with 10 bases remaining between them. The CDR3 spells CASSGTGQNTEAFF. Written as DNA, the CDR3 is TGTGCCAGCAGCGGAACAGGGCAGAACACTGAAGCTTTCTTT.

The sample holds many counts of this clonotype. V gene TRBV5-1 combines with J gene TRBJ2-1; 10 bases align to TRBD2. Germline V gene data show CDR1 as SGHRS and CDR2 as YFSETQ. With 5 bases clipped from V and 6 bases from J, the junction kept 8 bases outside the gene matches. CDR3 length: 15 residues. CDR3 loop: CASRLGTSDSNEQFF. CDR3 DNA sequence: TGCGCCAGCAGACTCGGGACTAGCGATTCCAATGAGCAGTTCTTC.